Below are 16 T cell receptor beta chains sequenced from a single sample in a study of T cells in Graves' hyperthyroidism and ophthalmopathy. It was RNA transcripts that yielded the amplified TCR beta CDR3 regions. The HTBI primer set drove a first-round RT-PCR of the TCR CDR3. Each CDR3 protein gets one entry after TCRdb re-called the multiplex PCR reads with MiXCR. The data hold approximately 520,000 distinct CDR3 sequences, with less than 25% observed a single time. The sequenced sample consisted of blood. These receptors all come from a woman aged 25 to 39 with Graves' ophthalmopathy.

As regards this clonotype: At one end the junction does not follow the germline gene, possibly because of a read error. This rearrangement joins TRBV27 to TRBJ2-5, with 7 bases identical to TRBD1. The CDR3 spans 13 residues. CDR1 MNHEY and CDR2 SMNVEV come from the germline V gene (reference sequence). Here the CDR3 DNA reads TGTGCCAGCAGTGCCCCAGGGGGACAGACCCGGTACTTC. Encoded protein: CASSAPGGQTRYF.

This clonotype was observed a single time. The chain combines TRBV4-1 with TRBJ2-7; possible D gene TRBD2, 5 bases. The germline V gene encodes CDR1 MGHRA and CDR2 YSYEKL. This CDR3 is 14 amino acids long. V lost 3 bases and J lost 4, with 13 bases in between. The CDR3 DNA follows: TGCGCCAGCAGCCACTCCTCGGGCGGGTACGAGCAGTACTTC. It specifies CASSHSSGGYEQYF.

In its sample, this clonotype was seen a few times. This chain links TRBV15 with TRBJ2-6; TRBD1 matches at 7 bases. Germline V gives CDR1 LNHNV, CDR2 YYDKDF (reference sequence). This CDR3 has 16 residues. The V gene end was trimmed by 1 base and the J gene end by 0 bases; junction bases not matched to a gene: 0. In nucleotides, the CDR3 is TGTGCCACCAGCAGAGGACAGGGCTCTGGGGCCAACGTCCTGACTTTC. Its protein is CATSRGQGSGANVLTF. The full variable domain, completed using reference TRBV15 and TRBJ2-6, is DAMVIQNPRYQVTQFGKPVTLSCSQTLNHNVMYWYQQKSSQAPKLLFHYYDKDFNNEADTPDNFQSRRPNTSFCFLDIRSPGLGDTAMYLCATSRGQGSGANVLTFGAGSRLTVL.

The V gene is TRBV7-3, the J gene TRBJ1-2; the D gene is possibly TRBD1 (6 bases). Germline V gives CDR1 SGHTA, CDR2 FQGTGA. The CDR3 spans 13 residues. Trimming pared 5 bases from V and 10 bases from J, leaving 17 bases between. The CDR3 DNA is TGTGCCAGCAGCCCCAGAAGGGGGGTTCTCTACACCTTC. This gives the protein CASSPRRGVLYTF. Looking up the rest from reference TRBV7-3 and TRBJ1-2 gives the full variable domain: GAGVSQTPSNKVTEKGKYVELRCDPISGHTALYWYRQSLGQGPEFLIYFQGTGAADDSGLPNDRFFAVRPEGSVSTLKIQRTERGDSAVYLCASSPRRGVLYTFGSGTRLTVV.

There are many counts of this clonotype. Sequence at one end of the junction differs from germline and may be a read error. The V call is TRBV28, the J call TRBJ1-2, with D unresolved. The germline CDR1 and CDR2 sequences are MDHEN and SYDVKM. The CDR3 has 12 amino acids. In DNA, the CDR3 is TGTGGCAGCAGTTTATTCGCCTATGGCTACACCTTC. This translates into CGSSLFAYGYTF.

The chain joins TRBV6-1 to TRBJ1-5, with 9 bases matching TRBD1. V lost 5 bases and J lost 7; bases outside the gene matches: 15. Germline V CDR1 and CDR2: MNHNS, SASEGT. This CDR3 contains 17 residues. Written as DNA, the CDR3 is TGTGCCAGCAGTCCCGGGACAGGGTACATAGTCGGCCAGCCCCAGCATTTT. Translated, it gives CASSPGTGYIVGQPQHF.

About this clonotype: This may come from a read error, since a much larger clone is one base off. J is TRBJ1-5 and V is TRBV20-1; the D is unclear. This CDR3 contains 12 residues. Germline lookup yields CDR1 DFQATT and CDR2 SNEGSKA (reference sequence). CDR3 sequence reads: CSARIGNQPKHF. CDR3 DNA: TGCAGTGCTAGAATCGGCAATCAGCCCAAGCATTTT.

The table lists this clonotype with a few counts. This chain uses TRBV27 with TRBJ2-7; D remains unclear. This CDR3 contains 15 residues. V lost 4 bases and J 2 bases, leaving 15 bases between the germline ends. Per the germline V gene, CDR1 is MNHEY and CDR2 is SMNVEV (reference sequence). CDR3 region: CASSSFGKATYEQYF. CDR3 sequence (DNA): TGTGCCAGCAGTTCCTTTGGTAAAGCCACCTACGAGCAGTACTTC.

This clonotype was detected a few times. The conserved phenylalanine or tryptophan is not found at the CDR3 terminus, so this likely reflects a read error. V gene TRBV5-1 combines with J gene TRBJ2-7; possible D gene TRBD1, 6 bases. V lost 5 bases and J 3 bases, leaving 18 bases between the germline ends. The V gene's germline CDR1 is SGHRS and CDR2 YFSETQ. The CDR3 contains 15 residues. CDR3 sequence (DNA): TGCGCCAGCAGACGGTCCGGGACATCCGACTACGAGCAGTACTAC. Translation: CASRRSGTSDYEQYY.

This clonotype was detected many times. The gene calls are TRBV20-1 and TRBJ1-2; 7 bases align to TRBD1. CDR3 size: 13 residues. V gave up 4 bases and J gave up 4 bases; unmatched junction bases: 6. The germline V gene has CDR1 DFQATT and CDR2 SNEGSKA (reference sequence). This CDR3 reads CSATPGTAYGYTF. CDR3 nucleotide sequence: TGCAGTGCTACTCCCGGGACAGCCTATGGCTACACCTTC.

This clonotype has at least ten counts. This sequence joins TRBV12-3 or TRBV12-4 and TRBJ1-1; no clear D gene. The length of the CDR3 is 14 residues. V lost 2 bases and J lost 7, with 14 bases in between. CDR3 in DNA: TGTGCCAGCAGTTTAACCTATTCCAGCGGTGAAGCTTTCTTT. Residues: CASSLTYSSGEAFF.

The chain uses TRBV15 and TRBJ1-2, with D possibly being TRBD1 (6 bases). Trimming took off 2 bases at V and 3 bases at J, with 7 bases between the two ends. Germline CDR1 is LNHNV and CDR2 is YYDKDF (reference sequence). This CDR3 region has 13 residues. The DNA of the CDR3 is TGTGCCACCAGCAGAAACAGGGACTATGGCTACACCTTC. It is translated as CATSRNRDYGYTF.

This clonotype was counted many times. The CDR3 here is CASSSRTDTLARTQYF. The CDR3 nucleotides read TGTGCCAGCAGCTCCCGGACGGACACCTTGGCTCGGACCCAGTACTTC. The chain joins TRBV11-2 to TRBJ2-5, with D perhaps matching TRBD1 (5 bases). There are 16 residues in the CDR3. Deletions cut 4 bases from V and 7 bases from J, with 22 bases between. Per germline, CDR1 SGHAT and CDR2 FQNNGV.

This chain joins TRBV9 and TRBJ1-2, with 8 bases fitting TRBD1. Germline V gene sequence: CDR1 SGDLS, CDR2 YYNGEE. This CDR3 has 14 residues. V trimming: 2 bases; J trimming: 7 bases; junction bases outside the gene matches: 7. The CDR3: CASSVAGTGGGYTF. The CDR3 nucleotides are TGTGCCAGCAGCGTGGCCGGGACAGGTGGTGGCTACACCTTC.

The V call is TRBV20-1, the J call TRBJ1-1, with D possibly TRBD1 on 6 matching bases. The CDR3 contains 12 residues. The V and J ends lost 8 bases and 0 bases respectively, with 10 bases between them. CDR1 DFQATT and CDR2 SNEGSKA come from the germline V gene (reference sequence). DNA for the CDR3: TGCAGTCCACAGGGCTTGAACACTGAAGCTTTCTTT. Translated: CSPQGLNTEAFF.

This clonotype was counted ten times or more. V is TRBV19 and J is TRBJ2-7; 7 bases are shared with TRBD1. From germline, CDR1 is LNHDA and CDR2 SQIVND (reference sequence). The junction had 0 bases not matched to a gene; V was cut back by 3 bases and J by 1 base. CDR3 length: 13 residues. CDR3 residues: CASSMDRSYEQYF. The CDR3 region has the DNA TGTGCCAGTAGTATGGACAGGTCCTACGAGCAGTACTTC.